This T cell receptor (beta chain) was captured in a study of identifying expanded T cells in peripheral blood. Study-level points and caveats: Over two and four weeks, about 15 and 19 clones changed, versus roughly 1.2 between replicates. Variance in clone template counts between approximately 2-week samples significantly increased with total template count across all healthy donors.

The CDR3 length is 15 residues. Germline CDR1 is SQVTM and CDR2 is ANQGSEA. V was shortened by 4 bases and J by 1 base, with 15 bases between the two germline ends. Comment on this clone: Its specificity is unknown.

No infections or other immune events were documented during collection. TCRdb's copy holds only in-frame clones and misses some; the assay was immunoSEQ multiplex PCR. This table has some 90,000 clones, 86% appearing once. The V and J genes are TRBV29-1 and TRBJ2-3; a weak D match, TRBD1 (6 bases). The receptor comes from a person aged 18-69 years in good health. The specimen sequenced was blood. CDR3 in amino acids: CSVGDKGRGTDTQYF. The CDR3 coding sequence is TGCAGCGTTGGGGACAAGGGAAGGGGCACAGATACGCAGTATTTT.